This entry features one T cell receptor beta chain sequence. Within the sample, other DNA sequences also encode this same CDR3. The sample belongs to a study of blood T cell repertoires in COVID-19. Study overall: PBMCs, B-cell-depleted T cells, or T cells provided the cDNA or gDNA that made up the material.

Methods used by the authors: The assay estimated nucleated cells by amplifying reference gene primers. This table comes from immunoSEQ multiplex PCR, and its TCRdb copy is limited to in-frame clones, with some not included. D and trimming come from the DNA, and the V and J calls and clone size come from that table. The sample consists of 75,000 to 85,000 clones, more than 75% of them appearing once. This CDR3 has 11 amino acids. V shed 4 bases and J shed 5 bases, with 6 bases lying between them. In germline, CDR1 is SGHRS, CDR2 YFSETQ. This chain connects TRBV5-1 to TRBJ2-5; D gene ambiguous. The clonotype was recovered from a human donor in a cohort sampled during active COVID-19. Sequences were obtained from peripheral blood. This CDR3 is CASSVQETQYF. CDR3 DNA sequence: TGCGCCAGCAGCGTGCAGGAGACCCAGTACTTC.